The clone carrying this TCR beta chain was observed a few times. Its antigen is currently unknown. The data stem from a study of T cell responses to AZD1222 COVID-19 vaccine. Study as a whole: Whether given at about 4 or about 12 weeks, second doses were pooled.

Germline V gene lookup returns CDR1 SGHNT and CDR2 YYREEE (reference sequence). Trimming removed 0 bases at V and 5 bases at J, with 11 bases between. This CDR3 has 14 amino acids. Assay: immunoSEQ multiplex PCR; the TCRdb copy retains only in-frame clones and omits some. The data contain tens of thousands of clones, approximately 78% of them singletons. Whole-study findings and limits: Compared with day 0, the breadth and depth of the Spike-specific TCR repertoire rose significantly after two doses of AZD1222.

The material was peripheral blood, obtained on day 0 of AZD1222 vaccination. The J gene is TRBJ1-1, the V gene TRBV5-4, with D maybe TRBD1 (5 bases). The TCR was taken from an adult in good health. The CDR3 DNA follows: TGTGCCAGCAGCTTGGAGCGGGGGAGGACTGAAGCTTTCTTT. Translated: CASSLERGRTEAFF.